Shown below are 2 T cell receptor beta chains from a single sample sequenced in a study of CD8 T cells in Susac syndrome. Roughly 0.45 to 1 ug RNA was reverse transcribed with random hexamers. TCRdb ran MiXCR on the immunoSEQ multiplex PCR reads and lists one entry per CDR3 protein. The sample yields approximately 180,000 distinct CDR3 sequences, roughly 90% seen once. Sequencing used CD4+ T cells from PBMCs. All receptors come from a human donor with Susac syndrome.

The gene calls are TRBV9 and TRBJ1-1; D uncertain. The CDR3 consists of 14 residues. V shed 0 bases and J shed 0 bases, with 6 bases lying between them. CDR1 SGDLS and CDR2 YYNGEE come from the germline V gene. The CDR3 DNA follows: TGTGCCAGCAGCGTAGCTAGGGTGAACACTGAAGCTTTCTTT. Translation: CASSVARVNTEAFF. Combining the CDR3 with reference TRBV9 and TRBJ1-1 gives the whole variable domain DSGVTQTPKHLITATGQRVTLRCSPRSGDLSVYWYQQSLDQGLQFLIQYYNGEERAKGNILERFSAQQFPDLHSELNLSSLELGDSALYFCASSVARVNTEAFFGQGTRLTVV.

The chain employs TRBV19 and TRBJ2-4; tentative D call: TRBD2 (6 bases). The CDR3 contains 12 residues. Between the trimmed V and J ends, which lost 2 bases and 7 bases, there was a span of 6 bases. The germline CDR1 and CDR2 sequences are LNHDA and SQIVND (reference sequence). This CDR3 is CASSIRENIQYF. DNA of the CDR3: TGTGCCAGTAGTATACGGGAGAACATTCAGTACTTC.